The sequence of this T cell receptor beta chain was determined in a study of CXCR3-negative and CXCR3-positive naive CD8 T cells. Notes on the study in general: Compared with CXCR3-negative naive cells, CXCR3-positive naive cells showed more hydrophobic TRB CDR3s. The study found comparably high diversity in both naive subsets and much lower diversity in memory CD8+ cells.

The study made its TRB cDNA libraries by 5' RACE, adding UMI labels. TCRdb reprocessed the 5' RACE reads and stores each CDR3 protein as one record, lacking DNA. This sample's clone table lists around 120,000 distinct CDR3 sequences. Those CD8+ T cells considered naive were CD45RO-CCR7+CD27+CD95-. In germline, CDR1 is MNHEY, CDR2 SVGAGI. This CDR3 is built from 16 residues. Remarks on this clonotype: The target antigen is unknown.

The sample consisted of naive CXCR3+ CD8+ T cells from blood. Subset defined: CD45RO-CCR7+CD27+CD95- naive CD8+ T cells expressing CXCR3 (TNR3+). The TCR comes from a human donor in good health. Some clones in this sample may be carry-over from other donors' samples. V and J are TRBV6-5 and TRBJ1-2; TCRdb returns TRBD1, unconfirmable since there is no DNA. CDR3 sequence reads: CASTPTGGELDYGYTF.